Listed here are 2 T cell receptor beta chains from one sample, sequenced in a study of blood T cell repertoires in COVID-19. The protocol was immunoSEQ multiplex PCR, while the TCRdb copy is restricted to in-frame clones and leaves out a portion. The sample holds a few hundred thousand clones; 80% to 90% are singletons and the top ten take about 10%. Sequencing was performed on peripheral blood. The receptors originated from an elderly woman with acute or convalescent COVID-19.

The rearrangement uses TRBV11-1 and TRBJ1-1, with D tentatively TRBD1 (6 bases). V was pared by 5 bases and J by 4 bases, with 17 bases between. The CDR3 sequence is 15 residues long. Germline V lookup: CDR1 SGHAT, CDR2 FQDESV (reference sequence). The CDR3: CASSHESRGGTEAFF. The CDR3 DNA reads as TGTGCCAGCAGCCACGAGAGCCGAGGGGGCACTGAAGCTTTCTTT.

This chain links TRBV3-1 (or the pseudogene TRBV3-2) with TRBJ2-3; TRBD2 agrees at 14 bases. The ends lost 6 bases at V and 5 bases at J; junction bases unmatched: 7. Looked up from germline, CDR1 is LGHDT and CDR2 is YNNKEL (reference sequence). The CDR3 extends over 16 amino acids. The CDR3 sequence is CASSQTSGREIDTQYF. The CDR3 nucleotides are TGTGCCAGCAGTCAGACTAGCGGGAGGGAAATAGATACGCAGTATTTT.